This T cell receptor beta chain is drawn from a study of blood T cells in healthy people across ages. Individuals who donated were healthy Caucasians from Russia aged about 6 to 90. The sample, roughly 9.5 milliliters of peripheral blood, was drawn from each donor. Primers used in a second PCR of about 6 to 11 cycles were a sample-barcoded 5' primer and a J-beta primer mix. MiXCR, run by TCRdb on the 5' RACE reads, gives a single entry per CDR3 protein. Counted here are about 640,000 distinct CDR3 sequences, about 53% occurring once; the ten biggest clones make up about two fifths. The CDR3 length is 14 residues. Germline-derived CDR1 and CDR2 are DFQATT and SNEGSKA (reference sequence). V was shortened by 6 bases and J by 1 base, with 15 bases between the two germline ends. Concerning this clonotype itself: Its antigen is not known.

Study-wide results and limits: It was not known whether donors were CMV positive (a possible confounder of expanded clonotype changes). More naive CD4+ cells and higher diversity marked long-lived donors relative to aged donors.

This clonotype was sampled from a man aged 60 to 69 in good health. J is TRBJ2-5 and V is TRBV20-1, with D possibly TRBD2 on 5 matching bases. The sequencing sample was made of blood. The CDR3 loop reads CSAPLGGPQETQYF. Written as DNA, the CDR3 is TGCAGTGCCCCCCTCGGCGGGCCCCAAGAGACCCAGTACTTC.